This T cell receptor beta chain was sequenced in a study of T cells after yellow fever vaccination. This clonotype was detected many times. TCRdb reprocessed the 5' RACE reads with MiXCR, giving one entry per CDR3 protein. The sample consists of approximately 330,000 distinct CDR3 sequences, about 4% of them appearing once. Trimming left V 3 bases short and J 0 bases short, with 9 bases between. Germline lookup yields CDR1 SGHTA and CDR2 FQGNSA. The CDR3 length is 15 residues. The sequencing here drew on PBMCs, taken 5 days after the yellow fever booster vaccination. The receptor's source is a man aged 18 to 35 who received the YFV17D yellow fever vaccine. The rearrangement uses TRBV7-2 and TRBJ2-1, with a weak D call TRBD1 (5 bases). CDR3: CASSLGRLSYNEQFF. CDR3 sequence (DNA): TGTGCCAGCAGCTTGGGGCGGCTCTCCTACAATGAGCAGTTCTTC.